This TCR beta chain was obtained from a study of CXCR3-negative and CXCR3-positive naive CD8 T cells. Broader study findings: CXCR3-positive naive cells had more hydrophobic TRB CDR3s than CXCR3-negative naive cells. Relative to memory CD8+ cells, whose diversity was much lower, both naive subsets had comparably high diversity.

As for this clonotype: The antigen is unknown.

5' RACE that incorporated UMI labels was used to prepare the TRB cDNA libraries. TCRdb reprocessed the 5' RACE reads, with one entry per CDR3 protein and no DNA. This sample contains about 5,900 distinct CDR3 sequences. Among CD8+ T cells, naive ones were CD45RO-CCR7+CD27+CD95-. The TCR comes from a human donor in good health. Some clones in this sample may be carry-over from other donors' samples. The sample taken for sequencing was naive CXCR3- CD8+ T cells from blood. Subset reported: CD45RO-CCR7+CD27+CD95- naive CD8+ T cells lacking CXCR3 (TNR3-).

The CDR3 here is CSASTIAGAYEQYF. The gene calls are TRBV20-1 and TRBJ2-7. This CDR3 comprises 14 residues. CDR1 DFQATT and CDR2 SNEGSKA come from the germline V gene (reference sequence).